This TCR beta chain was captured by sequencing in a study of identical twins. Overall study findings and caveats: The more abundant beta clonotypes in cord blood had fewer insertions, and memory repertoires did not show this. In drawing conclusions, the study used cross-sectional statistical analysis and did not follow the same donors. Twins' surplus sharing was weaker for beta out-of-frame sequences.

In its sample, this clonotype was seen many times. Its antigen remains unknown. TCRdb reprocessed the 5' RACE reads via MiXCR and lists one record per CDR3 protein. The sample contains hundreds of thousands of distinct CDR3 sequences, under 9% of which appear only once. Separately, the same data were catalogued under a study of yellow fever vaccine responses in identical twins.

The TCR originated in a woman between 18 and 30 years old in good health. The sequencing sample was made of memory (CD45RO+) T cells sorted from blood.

This CDR3 is CASSLNLGNEQFF. CDR3 DNA: TGCGCCAGCAGTCTCAACCTTGGGAATGAGCAGTTCTTC. The chain is built from TRBV5-1 and TRBJ2-1; the D is unclear. Germline-derived CDR1 and CDR2 are SGHRS and YFSETQ. V was cut by 5 bases and J by 7 bases, with 13 bases left in between. This CDR3 is 13 amino acids long. The full variable domain, completed using reference TRBV5-1 and TRBJ2-1, is KAGVTQTPRYLIKTRGQQVTLSCSPISGHRSVSWYQQTPGQGLQFLFEYFSETQRNKGNFPGRFSGRQFSNSRSEMNVSTLELGDSALYLCASSLNLGNEQFFGPGTRLTVL.